Listed below are T cell receptor beta chains from one sample, sequenced in a study of radiation and T cells in renal cell carcinoma. Only in-frame clones appear in the TCRdb table, and some are missing; sequencing was by immunoSEQ multiplex PCR. This sample has about 130,000 clones, with roughly four fifths found just once. This sample comprised blood, obtained from a patient whose treatment included radiotherapy and nephrectomy. The receptor source for this set is a woman aged 60 to 75 with renal cell carcinoma. CDR3s include the opening cysteine and the closing phenylalanine or tryptophan. A D gene is named only where the DNA matches it firmly. Clone size is given for some rows only: seen once, a few or many times, or a class if the clone is expanded.

V gene	J gene	D gene	clone size	CDR3 protein	CDR3 DNA
TRBV4-1	TRBJ1-1	NA	NA	CASSHNADSAFF	TGCGCCAGTTCACATAACGCTGACTCAGCTTTCTTT
TRBV6-5	TRBJ2-1	TRBD2	NA	CASRLAGGNNEQFF	TGTGCCAGCAGGCTAGCGGGGGGAAACAATGAGCAGTTCTTC
TRBV29-1	TRBJ1-3	NA	NA	CSVEETSRNTIYF	TGCAGCGTTGAAGAGACATCCAGAAACACCATATATTTT
TRBV18	TRBJ1-2	TRBD1	NA	CASSPRTGGDNGYTF	TGTGCCAGCTCACCAAGGACAGGGGGTGATAATGGCTACACCTTC
TRBV19	TRBJ2-3	NA	NA	CASSLIGGRGTDTQYF	TGTGCCAGTAGTCTCATAGGGGGGCGCGGGACAGATACGCAGTATTTT
TRBV5-6	TRBJ1-6	NA	few	CASSLGGEDSPLHF	TGTGCCAGCAGCTTGGGGGGTGAGGATTCACCCCTCCACTTT
TRBV5-1	TRBJ2-3	NA	NA	CASSLERSKSDTQYF	TGCGCCAGCAGCTTGGAGAGGAGCAAATCAGATACGCAGTATTTT
TRBV27	TRBJ1-1	TRBD1	few	CASSVQGGNTEAFF	TGTGCCAGCAGTGTACAGGGGGGGAACACTGAAGCTTTCTTT
TRBV19	TRBJ2-5	NA	once	CASSTRGGSLQETQYF	TGTGCCAGTAGTACGAGAGGGGGTAGTTTACAAGAGACCCAGTACTTC
TRBV6-4	TRBJ2-3	NA	few	CASSDKGGEVDTQYF	TGTGCCAGCAGTGACAAGGGGGGCGAAGTAGATACGCAGTATTTT
TRBV19	TRBJ1-4	TRBD1	NA	CASSDRDRGEKLFF	TGTGCCAGTAGCGACCGGGACAGAGGGGAAAAACTGTTTTTT
TRBV28	TRBJ1-1	NA	NA	CASSRGSTEAFF	TGTGCCAGCTCTCGGGGGAGCACTGAAGCTTTCTTT
TRBV18	TRBJ2-7	NA	few	CASSPGPSSGQYF	TGTGCCAGCTCACCCGGGCCCTCCTCAGGGCAGTACTTC
TRBV19	TRBJ2-1	NA	NA	CASSIDLASSYNEQFF	TGTGCCAGTAGTATAGATCTAGCCAGCTCCTACAATGAGCAGTTCTTC
TRBV11-3	TRBJ2-1	TRBD1	NA	CASSQADRVFDEQFF	TGTGCCAGCAGCCAAGCGGACAGGGTATTCGATGAGCAGTTCTTC
TRBV7-6	TRBJ1-4	TRBD1	NA	CASSLSRTGNEKLFF	TGTGCCAGCAGCTTGAGTAGGACAGGGAACGAAAAACTGTTTTTT
TRBV6-6	TRBJ1-2	NA	NA	CASSYLSGNGYTF	TGTGCCAGCAGTTACTTGTCAGGGAATGGCTACACCTTC
TRBV19	TRBJ2-2	NA	NA	CASRVTGRTGELFF	TGTGCCAGTAGAGTGACAGGCCGGACCGGGGAGCTGTTTTTT
TRBV9	TRBJ2-3	NA	NA	CASSVATRGPDTQYF	TGTGCCAGCAGCGTAGCTACTCGGGGACCAGATACGCAGTATTTT
TRBV28	TRBJ2-7	TRBD1	NA	CASSLSADRQQYF	TGTGCCAGCAGTTTATCCGCGGACAGGCAGCAGTACTTC
TRBV5-1	TRBJ2-2	NA	NA	CASSLGDFHTGELFF	TGCGCCAGCAGCTTAGGGGACTTTCACACCGGGGAGCTGTTTTTT
TRBV5-1	TRBJ2-1	TRBD1	NA	CASSSGGNPLNEQFF	TGCGCCAGCAGCTCAGGGGGCAATCCTCTCAATGAGCAGTTCTTC